What follows are 8 T cell receptor beta chains derived from one specimen sequenced in a study of blood T cells in healthy people across ages. Through a sample-barcoded 5' primer and a J-beta primer mix, a second PCR was run for roughly 6 to 11 cycles. TCRdb ran MiXCR on the 5' RACE reads and lists one entry per CDR3 protein. The sample carries about 1.5 million distinct CDR3 sequences, 40% to 45% recorded once. The specimen sequenced was blood. These receptors came from a woman aged 18-29 years in good health.

The J gene is TRBJ2-1, the V gene TRBV27, with D possibly matching TRBD1 (6 bases). The CDR3 contains 13 residues. Trimming took 6 bases from V and 15 from J, leaving 21 bases between them. CDR1 is MNHEY, CDR2 SMNVEV, per germline (reference sequence). The CDR3 spells CASSPGTSDLRFF. The CDR3 nucleotides are TGTGCCAGCAGCCCCGGGACATCGGATTTGCGGTTCTTC.

This rearrangement joins TRBV5-1 to TRBJ2-7; 8 bases match TRBD1. Trimming removed 7 bases from V and 4 bases from J; junction bases left unmatched: 4. This CDR3 contains 12 residues. CDR1 SGHRS and CDR2 YFSETQ come from the germline V gene. CDR3 loop: CASRQGTYEQYF. DNA of the CDR3: TGCGCCAGCCGACAGGGGACGTACGAGCAGTACTTC. Drawing the rest from reference TRBV5-1 and TRBJ2-7, the complete variable domain is KAGVTQTPRYLIKTRGQQVTLSCSPISGHRSVSWYQQTPGQGLQFLFEYFSETQRNKGNFPGRFSGRQFSNSRSEMNVSTLELGDSALYLCASRQGTYEQYFGPGTRLTVT.

The rearrangement joins TRBV29-1 to TRBJ2-2, with 10 bases identical to TRBD2. The CDR3 consists of 12 residues. The ends lost 6 bases at V and 6 bases at J; junction bases unmatched: 1. Looked up from germline, CDR1 is SQVTM and CDR2 is ANQGSEA. CDR3 protein: CSVAGGPGELFF. Here the CDR3 DNA reads TGCAGCGTAGCGGGAGGGCCCGGGGAGCTGTTTTTT.

This clonotype was observed at least ten times. V usage is TRBV7-2 and J usage is TRBJ2-1, with 7 bases fitting TRBD2. This CDR3 has 15 residues. The germline V gene has CDR1 SGHTA and CDR2 FQGNSA. V shed 3 bases and J 1 base; nucleotides not matched to a gene: 3. The CDR3, as DNA: TGTGCCAGCAGCTTGGACGGGAGGTCCTACAATGAGCAGTTCTTC. Protein: CASSLDGRSYNEQFF.

V usage is TRBV5-6 and J usage is TRBJ1-1; no firm D call. The CDR3 is made up of 13 amino acids. Germline V gives CDR1 SGHDT, CDR2 YYEEEE. Trimming cost V 6 bases and J 1 base, with 10 bases left between them. CDR3 nucleotides: TGTGCCAGCAAGATCATCGGGAACACTGAAGCTTTCTTT. As protein: CASKIIGNTEAFF.

This clonotype was seen repeatedly, ten times or more. The CDR3 sequence is CASSLEGFGANVLTF. The CDR3 bases are TGTGCCAGCAGCTTGGAAGGGTTTGGGGCCAACGTCCTGACTTTC. The V gene is TRBV5-5, the J gene TRBJ2-6; the D is unclear. The CDR3 spans 15 residues. Per germline, CDR1 SGHKS and CDR2 YYEKEE (reference sequence). Trimming took 0 bases from V and 3 from J, leaving 7 bases between them.

In DNA form, the CDR3 reads TGTGCCAGCATCAATGGACGGGTAACCACTGAAGCTTTCTTT. This gives the protein CASINGRVTTEAFF. J is TRBJ1-1 and V is TRBV6-2 or TRBV6-3; D is ambiguous. V lost 7 bases and J 4 bases, leaving 16 bases between the germline ends. CDR1 is MNHEY, CDR2 SVGEGT, per germline. The CDR3 sequence is 14 residues long.

This rearrangement joins TRBV7-2 to TRBJ2-5; 11 bases fit TRBD1. The DNA end lines up better with TRBJ2-7; the J call may be wrong. This CDR3 is built from 16 residues. From germline, CDR1 is SGHTA and CDR2 FQGNSA. The CDR3 is CASSLDFGTGGYEQYF. DNA of the CDR3: TGTGCCAGCAGCTTAGACTTCGGGACAGGGGGTTACGAGCAGTACTTC.